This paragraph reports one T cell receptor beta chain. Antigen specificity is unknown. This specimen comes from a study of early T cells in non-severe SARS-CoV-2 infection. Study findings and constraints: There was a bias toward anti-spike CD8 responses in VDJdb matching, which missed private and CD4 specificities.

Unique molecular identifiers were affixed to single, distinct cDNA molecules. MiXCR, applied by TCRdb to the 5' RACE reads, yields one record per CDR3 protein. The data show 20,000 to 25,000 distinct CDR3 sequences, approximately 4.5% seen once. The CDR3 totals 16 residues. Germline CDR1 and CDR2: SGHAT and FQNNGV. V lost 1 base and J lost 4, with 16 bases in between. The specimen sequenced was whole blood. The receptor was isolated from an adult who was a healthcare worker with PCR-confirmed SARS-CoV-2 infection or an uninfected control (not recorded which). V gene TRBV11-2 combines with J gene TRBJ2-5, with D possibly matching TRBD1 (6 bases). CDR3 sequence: CASSLGWTPGAETQYF. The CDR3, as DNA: TGTGCCAGCAGCTTAGGTTGGACTCCAGGGGCAGAGACCCAGTACTTC.